These T cell receptor beta chains were read from a single sample in a study of T cells in localized non-small cell lung cancer. Some clones are missing from TCRdb's copy, which holds only in-frame ones; the method was immunoSEQ multiplex PCR. In the table there are more than 70,000 clones, roughly 81% of which are singletons. Sequences were derived from peripheral blood, sampled before any cancer treatment. The receptors were gathered from a man aged 40 to 70 with stage I lung adenocarcinoma. CDR3s include the opening cysteine and the closing phenylalanine or tryptophan. A D gene is named only where the DNA matches it firmly. Only some rows state a clone size, as once, few, many or a class for expanded clones.

D gene	V gene	J gene	clone size	CDR3 DNA	CDR3 protein
.	TRBV29-1	TRBJ2-2	.	TGCAGCGTTGTTCGCGGAGGGATGAACACCGGGGAGCTGTTTTTT	CSVVRGGMNTGELFF
.	TRBV19	TRBJ2-7	.	TGTGCCAGTAGTTCCCGGTCCCTCTACGAGCAGTACTTC	CASSSRSLYEQYF
.	TRBV6-6	TRBJ1-1	.	TGTGCCAGCAGCGCGGGTGGGAACACTGAAGCTTTCTTT	CASSAGGNTEAFF
TRBD1	TRBV7-9	TRBJ1-2	.	TGTGCCAGCAGCAGGGGGCAGGGGAACTATGGCTACACCTTC	CASSRGQGNYGYTF
TRBD1	TRBV6-6	TRBJ2-7	.	TGTGCCAGCGGCAGGACAGGGATAACCTACGAGCAGTACTTC	CASGRTGITYEQYF
TRBD2	TRBV28	TRBJ2-1	.	TGTGCCAGCAGTAACCTAGCGGGAGACCTTTACAATGAGCAGTTCTTC	CASSNLAGDLYNEQFF
.	TRBV29-1	TRBJ2-7	.	TGCAGCGTTGCGAGGGACCCCTCCTCCTACGAGCAGTACTTC	CSVARDPSSYEQYF
.	TRBV2	TRBJ1-5	.	TGTGCCAGCAGTGAATATCGACGGGGAAAAGGCAATCAGCCCCAGCATTTT	CASSEYRRGKGNQPQHF
.	TRBV5-1	TRBJ2-5	.	TGCGCCAGCAGCTTCCCGGGCCGTGGGGGATTCCAAGAGACCCAGTACTTC	CASSFPGRGGFQETQYF
.	TRBV9	TRBJ2-1	.	TGTGCCAGCAGCCCACACGACAATGAGCAGTTCTTC	CASSPHDNEQFF
TRBD1	TRBV6-5	TRBJ2-7	.	TGTGCCAGCAGAAGGGACAGCACCTACGAGCAGTACTTC	CASRRDSTYEQYF
.	TRBV14	TRBJ2-7	.	TGTGCCAGCAGCCAAGGACGGGGGCGGGAGCAGTACTTC	CASSQGRGREQYF
.	TRBV7-2	TRBJ2-3	few	TGTGCCAGCAGCCCGAACTCAGGGGCAGATACGCAGTATTTT	CASSPNSGADTQYF
TRBD2	TRBV28	TRBJ2-1	.	TGTGCCAGCGGAAGTTGGAAGATGACTAGCGGGAGGTCGAATGAGCAGTTCTTC	CASGSWKMTSGRSNEQFF
TRBD1	TRBV30	TRBJ1-5	.	TGTGCCTGGAGTGGGGACAGAACCGTAAGCAATCAGCCCCAGCATTTT	CAWSGDRTVSNQPQHF
.	TRBV5-1	TRBJ2-1	.	TGCGCCAGCACCCCGGACACCGGGCGGGTGTACAATGAGCAGTTCTTC	CASTPDTGRVYNEQFF
.	TRBV28	TRBJ2-3	.	TGTGCCAGCAGTTCAAGAGGGGCCCTTAGCACAGATACGCAGTATTTT	CASSSRGALSTDTQYF
.	TRBV5-4	TRBJ1-1	.	TGTGCCAGCAGCTTGACTCAGAACACTGAAGCTTTCTTT	CASSLTQNTEAFF
TRBD1	TRBV7-6	TRBJ1-6	once	TGTGCCAGCAGCTTAGAGGGGGCTCCCACCTCTACGAATTCACCCCTCCACTTT	CASSLEGAPTSTNSPLHF
.	TRBV5-1	TRBJ2-2	.	TGCGCCAGCAGCTTGACTACGGAAATCTTAGGGACCGGGGAGCTGTTTTTT	CASSLTTEILGTGELFF
.	TRBV7-9	TRBJ1-1	once	TGTGCCAGCTCAGGAGTCACTGAAGCTTTCTTT	CASSGVTEAFF
TRBD1	TRBV10-1	TRBJ2-5	.	TGCGCCAGCAGCGCTGGACAGGGACAAGAGACCCAGTACTTC	CASSAGQGQETQYF
.	TRBV19	TRBJ1-2	.	TGTGCCAGTAGCCAGGGCGGCAGGTCCTCCTATGGCTACACCTTC	CASSQGGRSSYGYTF
.	TRBV6-5	TRBJ2-2	.	TGTGCCAGCAGGCGACAAGGAAACACCGGGGAGCTGTTTTTT	CASRRQGNTGELFF
TRBD1	TRBV5-8	TRBJ2-3	.	TGTGCTACCAATATCAGGGGGACAGATACGCAGTATTTT	CATNIRGTDTQYF
.	TRBV9	TRBJ1-1	.	TGTGCCAGCAGTCCGCAGGTTATGAACACTGAAGCTTTCTTT	CASSPQVMNTEAFF
TRBD1	TRBV11-2	TRBJ2-3	.	TGTGCCAGCAGCCAGGGGGCCTCCCCTAGCACAGATACGCAGTATTTT	CASSQGASPSTDTQYF
.	TRBV20-1	TRBJ2-5	few	TGCAGTGCACAGCTCGAAGAGACCCAGTACTTC	CSAQLEETQYF
.	TRBV11-2	TRBJ2-7	.	TGTGCCAGCAGCTTAGTGGGCAGAGGATCCTACGAGCAGTACTTC	CASSLVGRGSYEQYF
.	TRBV19	TRBJ2-7	.	TGTGCCAGTAGTCGAAAATCGGGCCCCTACGAGCAGTACTTC	CASSRKSGPYEQYF
.	TRBV9	TRBJ2-1	.	TGTGCCAGCAGCGCCCGGGACACCAACAATGAGCAGTTCTTC	CASSARDTNNEQFF